Each of the 7 T cell receptor beta chains below was sequenced from the same sample in a study of chemoradiotherapy in HPV16-positive cancers. Produced via immunoSEQ multiplex PCR; TCRdb's table is partial and in-frame only. The table has about 1,500 clones, over 80% seen once. The source material was tumor tissue, sampled from a patient who underwent chemoradiotherapy. The receptors derive from a human donor with HPV-associated anogenital cancer.

This clone has just one count. This chain uses TRBV29-1 with TRBJ2-3; D not resolved. Trimming stripped 6 bases from V and 0 bases from J, with 10 bases between. The CDR3 spans 13 residues. Germline assignment: CDR1 SQVTM and CDR2 ANQGSEA. The CDR3, as DNA: TGCAGCGTAGCCCATTCTAGCACAGATACGCAGTATTTT. Translated: CSVAHSSTDTQYF.

The V call is TRBV7-2, the J call TRBJ2-7; TRBD2 matches at 8 bases. The germline CDR1 and CDR2 sequences are SGHTA and FQGNSA. There are 17 residues in the CDR3. Trimming at V came to 5 bases and at J to 3 bases, leaving 15 bases not matched to a gene. CDR3 in DNA: TGTGCCAGCAGCGGACCCGCCGGAAGCGGGGGCCTCTACGAGCAGTACTTC. Amino acids: CASSGPAGSGGLYEQYF.

The genes are TRBV30 and TRBJ1-3; no reliable D call. The CDR3 length is 11 residues. The ends were cut back, 4 bases at V and 6 bases at J, with 7 bases in the middle. Looked up from germline, CDR1 is GTSNPN and CDR2 is SVGIG (reference sequence). The CDR3 is CAWNWANTIYF. CDR3 DNA sequence: TGTGCCTGGAATTGGGCAAACACCATATATTTT.

The chain links TRBV4-3 to TRBJ1-2; D ambiguous. CDR1 LGHNA and CDR2 YSLEER come from the germline V gene. Trimming took off 2 bases at V and 7 bases at J, with 17 bases between the two ends. The CDR3 extends over 15 amino acids. This chain's CDR3 is CASSQTRQIPSGYTF. DNA for the CDR3: TGCGCCAGCAGCCAAACCAGGCAGATCCCTTCTGGCTACACCTTC.

The V and J genes are TRBV5-1 and TRBJ2-7; D possibly uses TRBD1 or TRBD2 (5 bases each). The CDR3 totals 14 residues. Germline CDR1 and CDR2: SGHRS and YFSETQ. V was clipped by 0 bases and J by 0 bases, with 7 bases between them. In DNA, the CDR3 is TGCGCCAGCAGCTTGGGGGGGTCCTCCTACGAGCAGTACTTC. Residues: CASSLGGSSYEQYF.

The chain links TRBV5-1 to TRBJ2-1; D ambiguous. Germline lookup yields CDR1 SGHRS and CDR2 YFSETQ. The CDR3 is 12 residues long. Trimming cost V 4 bases and J 4 bases, with 6 bases left between them. The CDR3 DNA is TGCGCCAGCAGCCCCGGTTACAATGAGCAGTTCTTC. Its translation is CASSPGYNEQFF.

This clone occurred a few times. V is TRBV2 and J is TRBJ2-7; D is tentatively TRBD1 or TRBD2 (5 bases each). V was shortened by 8 bases and J by 0 bases, with 8 bases between the two germline ends. This CDR3 spans 12 amino acids. Germline V gene lookup returns CDR1 SNHLY and CDR2 FYNNEI. This CDR3 reads CASWGTSYEQYF. In DNA, the CDR3 is TGTGCCAGCTGGGGGACCTCCTACGAGCAGTACTTC.